The rows below give T cell receptor beta chains drawn from one sample of a study of Ad26.COV2.S vaccination and SARS-CoV-2 variants. The method was immunoSEQ multiplex PCR; TCRdb's version includes in-frame clones alone and lacks a portion of them. The sample contains about 350,000 clones, about 85% of which appear only once. Sample: peripheral blood, taken in a trial of Ad26.COV2.S vaccine versus placebo. These receptors came from a person aged 18-65 years who received the Ad26.COV2.S COVID-19 vaccine or a placebo. The CDR3 runs from the conserved cysteine through the conserved F or W. Fields, in order: clone size, V gene, CDR3 length, J gene, D gene, CDR3 protein, CDR3 DNA. D genes are given only for firm matches. For some rows the clone size is stated as once, few or many, or as a class when expanded; others skip it.

-	TRBV10-3	14	TRBJ1-5	TRBD1	CAISPGGGFQPQHF	TGTGCCATCAGTCCCGGAGGGGGCTTTCAGCCCCAGCATTTT
once	TRBV29-1	17	TRBJ2-1	-	CSVGGVLSGGEYNEQFF	TGCAGCGTGGGGGGAGTCCTCTCCGGCGGGGAATACAATGAGCAGTTCTTC
-	TRBV19	15	TRBJ1-4	-	CASSMIGKSNEKLFF	TGTGCCAGTAGTATGATCGGGAAATCGAATGAAAAACTGTTTTTT
-	TRBV10-3	15	TRBJ2-3	TRBD2	CATAPRGAVTDTQYF	TGTGCCACCGCCCCGCGGGGGGCCGTAACAGATACGCAGTATTTT
-	TRBV6-2/TRBV6-3	18	TRBJ2-7	-	CASSHPVTRVSRAYEQYF	TGTGCCAGCAGTCACCCTGTTACAAGAGTGTCTAGGGCCTACGAGCAGTACTTC
-	TRBV24-1	12	TRBJ2-1	-	CATSGVTLPQFF	TGTGCCACCAGTGGGGTGACCCTTCCGCAGTTCTTC
-	TRBV2	14	TRBJ2-2	TRBD2	CASGLATNTGELFF	TGTGCCAGTGGACTAGCCACGAACACCGGGGAGCTGTTTTTT
-	TRBV12-3/TRBV12-4	13	TRBJ1-2	-	CASSPRANYGYTF	TGTGCCAGCAGTCCCAGGGCTAACTATGGCTACACCTTC
-	TRBV6-2/TRBV6-3	11	TRBJ2-7	-	CASSSSREQYF	TGTGCCAGCAGCTCCTCCCGGGAGCAGTACTTC
-	TRBV10-2	15	TRBJ2-7	TRBD2	CASSAAGGRGYEQYF	TGCGCCAGCAGTGCTGCGGGAGGGCGAGGGTACGAGCAGTACTTC
-	TRBV2	12	TRBJ2-5	-	CASSENEETQYF	TGTGCCAGCTCAGAGAACGAAGAGACCCAGTACTTC
-	TRBV29-1	13	TRBJ2-7	-	CSVGTDNSYEQYF	TGCAGCGTTGGGACGGATAACTCCTACGAGCAGTACTTC
-	TRBV4-1	17	TRBJ2-3	TRBD2	CASSQEGSSGVLDTQYF	TGCGCCAGCAGCCAAGAAGGGTCTAGCGGGGTTTTAGATACGCAGTATTTT
-	TRBV5-5	16	TRBJ1-2	TRBD1	CASSLGLPGQGTGYTF	TGTGCCAGCAGCTTGGGGTTACCGGGACAGGGTACCGGCTACACCTTC
-	TRBV4-1	15	TRBJ2-7	TRBD2	CASSQGSSGTYEQYF	TGCGCCAGCAGCCAGGGATCTAGCGGGACCTACGAGCAGTACTTC
-	TRBV23-1	12	TRBJ1-1	-	CASSRPRPEAFF	TGCGCCAGCAGTCGTCCTCGGCCTGAAGCTTTCTTT
-	TRBV5-1	16	TRBJ2-3	TRBD2	CASNSLGLAGGDTQYF	TGCGCCAGCAACTCTTTGGGACTAGCGGGGGGAGATACGCAGTATTTT
-	TRBV14	15	TRBJ2-7	-	CASSQDPHSAYEQYF	TGTGCCAGCAGCCAAGATCCACACAGTGCCTACGAGCAGTACTTC
-	TRBV7-7	19	TRBJ1-3	-	CASSKLRGTTSGSGNTIYF	TGTGCTAGCAGCAAGCTGAGAGGTACCACCTCGGGCTCTGGAAACACCATATATTTT
-	TRBV29-1	14	TRBJ2-1	TRBD2	CSVAGTSGYNEQFF	TGCAGCGTGGCCGGGACTAGCGGGTACAATGAGCAGTTCTTC
-	TRBV27	17	TRBJ1-5	-	CASSLTSGAGGYQPQHF	TGTGCCAGCAGTTTAACGTCAGGGGCTGGGGGGTATCAGCCCCAGCATTTT
-	TRBV27	16	TRBJ2-4	-	CASSSRLLEAKNIQYF	TGTGCCAGCAGTTCCCGACTGTTGGAAGCCAAAAACATTCAGTACTTC
-	TRBV21-1	16	TRBJ1-4	-	CASSKRRADANEKLFF	TGTGCCAGCAGCAAACGCCGGGCGGATGCTAATGAAAAACTGTTTTTT
-	TRBV19	17	TRBJ2-2	TRBD2	CAIRGASGNRNTGELFF	TGTGCCATTAGAGGGGCTAGCGGTAATCGGAACACCGGGGAGCTGTTTTTT
-	TRBV6-6	14	TRBJ1-5	-	CASSYEVGGQPQHF	TGTGCCAGCAGTTATGAGGTGGGCGGACAGCCCCAGCATTTT
-	TRBV23-1	17	TRBJ2-7	TRBD1	CASSQKVTGGRVYEQYF	TGCGCCAGCAGTCAAAAAGTAACAGGGGGCAGAGTCTACGAGCAGTACTTC
-	TRBV27	15	TRBJ2-7	TRBD1	CASSNGQGRTYEQYF	TGTGCCAGCAGTAACGGACAGGGGCGAACCTACGAGCAGTACTTC
-	TRBV30	14	TRBJ1-2	TRBD1	CAWSVDRGYGGYTF	TGTGCCTGGTCCGTCGACAGGGGGTATGGTGGCTACACCTTC
-	TRBV4-3	16	TRBJ2-2	TRBD2	CASSQGSGSGTGELFF	TGCGCCAGCAGCCAGGGGAGCGGGAGCGGAACCGGGGAGCTGTTTTTT
-	TRBV6-4	15	TRBJ2-1	TRBD1	CASSGQAGGLGEQFF	TGTGCCAGCAGTGGCCAGGCAGGGGGCTTGGGTGAGCAGTTCTTC
-	TRBV30	14	TRBJ2-5	TRBD1	CARQDRGGGETQYF	TGTGCCCGACAGGACAGGGGAGGAGGGGAGACCCAGTACTTC
-	TRBV19	16	TRBJ2-3	TRBD2	CASSAWASGTTDTQYF	TGTGCCAGTAGTGCCTGGGCTAGCGGGACCACAGATACGCAGTATTTT
-	TRBV4-3	15	TRBJ1-3	-	CASSQDEGRGNTIYF	TGCGCCAGCAGCCAAGATGAGGGGCGCGGAAACACCATATATTTT
-	TRBV7-6	16	TRBJ2-2	TRBD2	CASSFASGGNTGELFF	TGTGCCAGCAGCTTCGCTAGCGGGGGGAACACCGGGGAGCTGTTTTTT
-	TRBV5-6	14	TRBJ1-6	-	CASSLGGRNSPLHF	TGTGCCAGCAGCTTGGGGGGGCGAAATTCACCCCTCCACTTT
few	TRBV9	13	TRBJ1-1	-	CASSRVGETEAFF	TGTGCCAGCAGCCGAGTGGGGGAAACTGAAGCTTTCTTT
few	TRBV6-5	15	TRBJ2-7	TRBD2	CASRRTWEGTYEQYF	TGTGCCAGCAGACGGACTTGGGAGGGAACCTACGAGCAGTACTTC
-	TRBV7-9	14	TRBJ1-1	-	CASSLVPGRTEAFF	TGTGCCAGCAGCTTAGTCCCAGGGCGAACTGAAGCTTTCTTT
once	TRBV5-5	16	TRBJ2-7	TRBD1	CASSLLGQGHSYEQYF	TGTGCCAGCAGCTTACTTGGACAGGGGCACTCCTACGAGCAGTACTTC
few	TRBV12-3/TRBV12-4	13	TRBJ1-6	-	CASTQGQLSPLHF	TGTGCCAGCACTCAGGGGCAGCTGTCACCCCTCCACTTT
-	TRBV6-5	14	TRBJ1-1	TRBD1	CASKSGQMNTEAFF	TGTGCCAGCAAGTCGGGACAGATGAACACTGAAGCTTTCTTT
-	TRBV25-1	15	TRBJ2-2	-	CASSEFGRNTGELFF	TGTGCCAGCAGTGAATTTGGCAGAAACACCGGGGAGCTGTTTTTT
-	TRBV7-2	16	TRBJ2-3	-	CASSLVKDPGAYTQYF	TGTGCCAGCAGCTTAGTCAAGGACCCAGGGGCGTATACGCAGTATTTT
-	TRBV3-1/TRBV3-2	17	TRBJ2-5	TRBD2	CASSQDGSGGVQETQYF	TGTGCCAGCAGCCAAGATGGTAGCGGGGGGGTACAAGAGACCCAGTACTTC
-	TRBV19	17	TRBJ1-3	-	CASSSPQEPYSGNTIYF	TGTGCCAGTAGTTCACCACAGGAGCCTTACTCTGGAAACACCATATATTTT
-	TRBV10-2	13	TRBJ2-7	TRBD2	CASQGLAGDEQYF	TGCGCCAGCCAGGGACTAGCGGGGGACGAGCAGTACTTC
-	TRBV5-1	16	TRBJ2-7	TRBD1	CASSLSDGQGAYEQYF	TGCGCCAGCAGCCTCTCCGACGGGCAGGGGGCTTACGAGCAGTACTTC
-	TRBV7-9	12	TRBJ2-6	-	CASSYDGYVLTF	TGTGCCAGCAGCTACGACGGATACGTCCTGACTTTC
-	TRBV30	12	TRBJ2-5	TRBD1	CALRTGRETQYF	TGTGCCCTCAGGACAGGGAGGGAGACCCAGTACTTC
-	TRBV5-4	15	TRBJ1-1	TRBD1	CASSYGQGTNTEAFF	TGTGCCAGCAGCTACGGACAGGGGACGAACACTGAAGCTTTCTTT
-	TRBV5-1	16	TRBJ2-1	-	CASSLDLDSQHNEQFF	TGCGCCAGCAGCTTGGATCTGGACAGCCAGCACAATGAGCAGTTCTTC
-	TRBV2	14	TRBJ1-3	TRBD1	CASSGQGVLNTIYF	TGTGCCAGCAGTGGACAGGGGGTCCTAAACACCATATATTTT
-	TRBV3-1/TRBV3-2	15	TRBJ1-4	TRBD1	CASSPGGHSNEKLFF	TGTGCCAGCAGCCCAGGGGGGCACAGTAATGAAAAACTGTTTTTT
-	TRBV29-1	12	TRBJ1-2	-	CSVASANYGYTF	TGCAGCGTTGCTTCGGCTAACTATGGCTACACCTTC
-	TRBV6-5	11	TRBJ2-2	-	CASGGTGELFF	TGTGCCAGCGGGGGTACCGGGGAGCTGTTTTTT
-	TRBV5-1	14	TRBJ2-5	TRBD2	CASSGSGGAETQYF	TGCGCCAGCAGCGGTAGCGGGGGGGCAGAGACCCAGTACTTC
-	TRBV4-3	14	TRBJ2-7	-	CASSQGRDNYEQYF	TGCGCCAGCAGCCAAGGCCGGGACAACTACGAGCAGTACTTC
-	TRBV11-3	13	TRBJ2-7	-	CASSRGTGYEQYF	TGTGCCAGCAGCCGAGGGACGGGCTACGAGCAGTACTTC
-	TRBV5-1	15	TRBJ1-5	TRBD1	CASSLEGASNQPQHF	TGCGCCAGCAGCTTAGAGGGGGCTAGCAATCAGCCCCAGCATTTT